A selection of T cell receptor beta chains follows, all from one sample in a study of CD8 T cells in Susac syndrome. One entry per CDR3 protein results from TCRdb running MiXCR on the immunoSEQ multiplex PCR reads. The sample contains more than 200,000 distinct CDR3 sequences, about 93% of which appear only once. The sample taken for sequencing was CD4+ T cells from PBMCs. The receptors stem from a human donor with multiple sclerosis. Each CDR3 is given with its conserved first and last residue. D genes are given only for firm matches. A clone size is listed for some rows: how often the clone was seen (once, few, many), or a class if it is expanded.

V	D	J	size	CDR3	DNA
TRBV3-1	-	TRBJ1-5	-	CASSQRGGGSNQPQHF	TGTGCCAGCAGCCAAAGGGGGGGAGGGAGCAATCAGCCCCAGCATTTT
TRBV29-1	-	TRBJ2-3	-	CSVERAGSADTQYF	TGCAGCGTTGAAAGGGCAGGGTCGGCAGATACGCAGTATTTT
TRBV3-1	-	TRBJ2-7	-	CASSQGTRLAYEQYF	TGTGCCAGCAGCCAAGGGACTCGGCTGGCCTACGAGCAGTACTTC
TRBV11-2	TRBD2	TRBJ2-2	-	CASSSRGAGGGGELFF	TGTGCCAGCAGCTCCCGGGGAGCGGGGGGCGGCGGGGAGCTGTTTTTT
TRBV20-1	TRBD2	TRBJ2-3	-	CSASLLAGVDTQYF	TGCAGTGCTAGTTTGTTAGCGGGAGTTGATACGCAGTATTTT
TRBV5-4	TRBD2	TRBJ2-1	-	CASSQQGLAVYNEQFF	TGTGCCAGCAGCCAGCAGGGACTAGCGGTCTACAATGAGCAGTTCTTC
TRBV6-2/TRBV6-3	-	TRBJ1-6	-	CASGIPNSPLHF	TGTGCCAGCGGGATCCCTAATTCCCCCCTCCACTTT
TRBV12-3/TRBV12-4	-	TRBJ1-3	-	CASSLAPSEASGNTIYF	TGTGCCAGCAGTTTAGCTCCCAGTGAAGCCTCTGGAAACACCATATATTTT
TRBV19	TRBD1	TRBJ2-7	-	CASSERPRDSPYEQYF	TGTGCCAGTAGTGAGCGACCAAGGGACAGTCCCTACGAGCAGTACTTC
TRBV19	TRBD2	TRBJ2-4	-	CASSIVAGAVGGKNIQYF	TGTGCCAGTAGTATAGTAGCGGGAGCGGTTGGGGGCAAAAACATTCAGTACTTC
TRBV23-1	TRBD1	TRBJ1-2	-	CASCQIPGQGYSGYTF	TGCGCCAGCTGTCAAATCCCGGGACAGGGTTATAGCGGCTACACCTTC
TRBV5-4	-	TRBJ1-2	-	CASSLWSGNYGYTF	TGTGCCAGCAGCTTGTGGTCAGGGAACTATGGCTACACCTTC
TRBV6-6	-	TRBJ1-5	once	CASISESGNQPQHF	TGTGCCAGCATCTCTGAGAGCGGCAATCAGCCCCAGCATTTT
TRBV3-1	-	TRBJ1-6	few	CASSQGQNNSPLHF	TGTGCCAGCAGCCAAGGTCAAAATAATTCACCCCTCCACTTT
TRBV29-1	-	TRBJ2-3	-	CSVRAHPSTDTQYF	TGCAGCGTCAGAGCGCACCCGAGCACAGATACGCAGTATTTT
TRBV28	-	TRBJ1-5	-	CASKPNRSNQPQHF	TGTGCCAGCAAACCCAACCGCTCCAATCAGCCCCAGCATTTT
TRBV7-3	-	TRBJ2-1	-	CASSISGSPYNEQFF	TGTGCCAGCAGCATCTCGGGGTCCCCCTACAATGAGCAGTTCTTC
TRBV6-1	-	TRBJ2-3	-	CASKRSDAYDTQYF	TGTGCCAGCAAGCGCAGCGACGCTTATGATACGCAGTATTTT
TRBV28	TRBD1	TRBJ2-6	-	CASSSHGTVRSGANVLTF	TGTGCCAGCAGTTCTCATGGGACAGTCCGTTCTGGGGCCAACGTCCTGACTTTC
TRBV7-9	-	TRBJ2-3	few	CASSLDPGTDTQYF	TGTGCCAGCAGCTTAGATCCGGGTACAGATACGCAGTATTTT